This T cell receptor beta chain was sequenced for a study of beta chain features in type 1 diabetes. The investigators reverse transcribed all of the isolated RNA, so they sequenced expressed TCRB transcripts. Using immunoSEQ multiplex PCR, the repertoire was profiled, and TCRdb retains in-frame clones only, with some absent. The data contain 400,000 to 600,000 clones, roughly 30% of them singletons. There are 15 residues in the CDR3. Per germline, CDR1 SGHDN and CDR2 FVKESK. Trimming took 0 bases from V and 4 from J, leaving 13 bases between them. Via the markers CD45RO/CCR7/CD25/CD127/CD95/CD27, stem cell-like memory, regulatory, central memory and naive CD4+ cells were sorted. Sorted populations all exceeded 95% purity.

Sequencing was carried out using naive CD4+ T cells from blood. The rearrangement uses TRBV14 and TRBJ2-7; D remains unclear. The receptor was isolated from a man between 18 and 29 years old in good health. The CDR3 sequence: CASSQDFAGLYEQYF. The CDR3 DNA reads as TGTGCCAGCAGCCAAGATTTTGCCGGGCTATACGAGCAGTACTTC. The variable domain in full, with the rest retrieved from reference TRBV14 and TRBJ2-7, is EAGVTQFPSHSVIEKGQTVTLRCDPISGHDNLYWYRRVMGKEIKFLLHFVKESKQDESGMPNNRFLAERTGGTYSTLKVQPAELEDSGVYFCASSQDFAGLYEQYFGPGTRLTVT.